This entry describes one T cell receptor beta chain. Source study methods: Estimation of nucleated cell counts relied on the amplification of reference gene primers. Generated by immunoSEQ multiplex PCR, the TCRdb table keeps only in-frame clones and is missing some. V and J calls and clone size are as listed in that table; D and trimming were resolved from the DNA. Of tens of thousands of clones listed, about 85% are singletons. The data belong to a study of blood T cell repertoires in COVID-19. At the level of the study: There were acute and convalescent COVID-19 samples, and they came from the United States, Italy and Spain. PBMCs, B-cell-depleted T cells, or T cells provided the cDNA or gDNA that made up the material.

The germline V gene has CDR1 LGHDT and CDR2 YNNKEL (reference sequence). This CDR3 region has 15 residues. V lost 3 bases and J lost 9, with 17 bases in between. The origin of this receptor is a woman aged 55 to 70 with active COVID-19. The chain recombines TRBV3-1 (or the pseudogene TRBV3-2) with TRBJ2-2; tentative D call: TRBD1 (5 bases). Sequencing used peripheral blood. CDR3 sequence reads: CASSHPLGAPRELFF. As DNA, the CDR3 is TGTGCCAGCAGCCATCCATTAGGGGCACCCCGGGAGCTGTTTTTT.